The clone carrying this T cell receptor beta chain was seen a single time. Measured with immunoSEQ multiplex PCR; TCRdb has only the in-frame clones, and not every one. The table records roughly 250,000 clones, more than 80% of them present only once. This sample is drawn from a study of blood T cell repertoires in COVID-19. On the study more broadly: Both acute and convalescent COVID-19 samples were obtained from the United States, Italy and Spain.

Sequencing was performed on peripheral blood. The source of this sequence is a woman between 35 and 50 years old with acute or convalescent COVID-19.

The CDR3 sequence: CASSLRPDSSYNEQFF. CDR3 sequence (DNA): TGTGCCAGCAGCCTACGTCCGGACAGCTCCTACAATGAGCAGTTCTTC. This chain links TRBV14 with TRBJ2-1, with D perhaps TRBD1 (6 bases). Germline values: CDR1 SGHDN, CDR2 FVKESK. V shed 4 bases and J shed 0 bases, with 13 bases lying between them. This CDR3 spans 16 amino acids.